This record concerns one TCR beta chain sequence. Antigen specificity is unknown. This entry is derived from a study of CD8 T cells in ankylosing spondylitis. Germline V lookup: CDR1 SGHTA, CDR2 FQGNSA. V was trimmed by 5 bases and J by 0 bases, leaving 16 bases between them. CDR3 length: 16 amino acids. Overall study results and limits: Researchers report that disease-linked clones proved CD8+ and relatively rare in peripheral blood. A TCR beta motif of roughly eight highly homologous variants seemed to mark ankylosing spondylitis blood.

Each CDR3 protein gets one entry after TCRdb re-called the 5' RACE reads with MiXCR. The sample lists 200,000 to 300,000 distinct CDR3 sequences, about 10% occurring once. This chain uses TRBV7-2 with TRBJ1-2; weak D call: TRBD1 (5 bases). The clonotype originates from a male donor with ankylosing spondylitis or in good health (not recorded which). The sample was blood, either unsorted or a sorted T cell fraction (not recorded which). The CDR3 reads CASSRQGTAANYGYTF. CDR3 nucleotide sequence: TGTGCCAGCAGCCGACAAGGGACCGCAGCTAACTATGGCTACACCTTC.